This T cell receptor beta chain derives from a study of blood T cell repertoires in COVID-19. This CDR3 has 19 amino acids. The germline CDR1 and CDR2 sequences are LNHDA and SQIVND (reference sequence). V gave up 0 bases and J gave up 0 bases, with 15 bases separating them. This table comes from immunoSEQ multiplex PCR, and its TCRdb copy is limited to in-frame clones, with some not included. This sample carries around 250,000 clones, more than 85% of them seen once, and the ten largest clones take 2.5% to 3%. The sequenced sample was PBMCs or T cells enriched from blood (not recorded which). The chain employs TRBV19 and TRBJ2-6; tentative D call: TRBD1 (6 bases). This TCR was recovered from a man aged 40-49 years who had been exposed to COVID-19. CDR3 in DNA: TGTGCCAGTAGTATAGATCATGACAGGTGGGACTCTGGGGCCAACGTCCTGACTTTC. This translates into CASSIDHDRWDSGANVLTF.